The rows below give T cell receptor beta chains drawn from one sample of a study of cytomegalovirus exposure and HLA in healthy donors. Only in-frame clones appear in the TCRdb table, and some are missing; sequencing was by immunoSEQ multiplex PCR. The sample lists 150,000 to 200,000 clones, about 86% occurring once. The sample taken for sequencing was PBMCs. The source of these receptors is a woman between 18 and 30 years old in good health and CMV-seronegative. CDR3s include the opening cysteine and the closing phenylalanine or tryptophan. The D gene is left open where the match is weak. Some rows mark clone size as missing; the rest say once, few, many or name a class of expanded clone.

CDR3,DNA,J,V,D,size
CAWRLDRSTEAFF,TGTGCCTGGCGACTTGACAGGAGCACTGAAGCTTTCTTT,TRBJ1-1,TRBV30,-,-
CASSYDYGYTF,TGTGCCAGCAGCTACGACTATGGCTACACCTTC,TRBJ1-2,TRBV2,-,-
CASSPRQGLNTEAFF,TGTGCCAGCAGTCCCCGACAGGGTTTGAACACTGAAGCTTTCTTT,TRBJ1-1,TRBV27,TRBD1,once
CSVVLLGGGSAYEQYF,TGCAGCGTTGTGCTCTTAGGGGGAGGGTCTGCCTACGAGCAGTACTTC,TRBJ2-7,TRBV29-1,-,-
CASSARGRARFTTGELFF,TGCGCCAGCAGTGCTCGCGGGAGGGCCCGGTTTACGACCGGGGAGCTGTTTTTT,TRBJ2-2,TRBV10-1,TRBD2,few
CASSKTGMNYGYTF,TGTGCCAGTAGCAAAACCGGGATGAACTATGGCTACACCTTC,TRBJ1-2,TRBV19,-,-
CASSFSSGEETQYF,TGTGCCAGCAGCTTCAGTAGCGGGGAAGAGACCCAGTACTTC,TRBJ2-5,TRBV7-8,TRBD2,-
CASSRAGLAGVDEQFF,TGTGCCAGCAGCCGGGCGGGACTAGCGGGAGTGGATGAGCAGTTCTTC,TRBJ2-1,TRBV5-4,TRBD2,-
CASSLGGASTGELFF,TGTGCCAGCAGCTTAGGAGGGGCCAGCACCGGGGAGCTGTTTTTT,TRBJ2-2,TRBV5-4,-,once
CASSQDRRENEQFF,TGCGCCAGCAGCCAAGACAGGAGGGAAAATGAGCAGTTCTTC,TRBJ2-1,TRBV4-3,-,-
CASSHEDRGWNTIYF,TGTGCCAGCAGCCATGAGGACAGGGGTTGGAACACCATATATTTT,TRBJ1-3,TRBV14,TRBD1,-
CASSLARSGDTQYF,TGTGCCAGCAGCTTAGCGCGGAGTGGAGATACGCAGTATTTT,TRBJ2-3,TRBV7-2,-,-
CASSSRDSNYGYTF,TGCGCCAGCAGCTCCCGGGACAGTAACTATGGCTACACCTTC,TRBJ1-2,TRBV4-1,TRBD1,-
CASSGLGQGQGEQYF,TGTGCCAGCAGTGGGTTGGGACAGGGACAAGGGGAGCAGTACTTC,TRBJ2-7,TRBV2,TRBD1,few
CASNGGTYEQYF,TGTGCCAGCAATGGCGGGACCTACGAGCAGTACTTC,TRBJ2-7,TRBV6-6,-,-
CGTEETQYF,TGTGGAACGGAAGAGACCCAGTACTTC,TRBJ2-5,TRBV7-8,-,few
CASSQVGPSERAREKYEQYF,TGCGCCAGCAGCCAAGTCGGTCCTAGCGAGAGAGCTAGAGAAAAGTACGAGCAGTACTTC,TRBJ2-7,TRBV4-1,-,-
CASSDTLLGEQYF,TGTGCCAGCAGTGATACCCTACTTGGCGAGCAGTACTTC,TRBJ2-7,TRBV6-1,-,-
CASSPGQNTEAFF,TGTGCCAGCTCACCAGGCCAGAACACTGAAGCTTTCTTT,TRBJ1-1,TRBV18,-,-
CASAKGETGPTDTQYF,TGTGCCAGCGCGAAAGGGGAGACAGGGCCCACAGATACGCAGTATTTT,TRBJ2-3,TRBV2,TRBD1,-
CASSLPTRSWNNEQFF,TGTGCCAGCAGCTTACCGACTAGGAGCTGGAACAATGAGCAGTTCTTC,TRBJ2-1,TRBV7-2,-,-
CASSQGETTNEKLFF,TGTGCCAGTAGTCAGGGCGAAACAACTAATGAAAAACTGTTTTTT,TRBJ1-4,TRBV19,-,many
CASSLQQGTEAFF,TGTGCCAGCAGTCTCCAGCAGGGGACTGAAGCTTTCTTT,TRBJ1-1,TRBV6-1,-,-
CATSTGLGQGIYEQYF,TGTGCCACCAGCACCGGTTTGGGACAGGGAATTTACGAGCAGTACTTC,TRBJ2-7,TRBV15,TRBD1,-
CASSQIGGEKLFF,TGCGCCAGCAGCCAAATAGGGGGTGAAAAACTGTTTTTT,TRBJ1-4,TRBV4-3,-,few
CAWTGLSSYNSPLHF,TGTGCCTGGACAGGGCTTAGCTCCTATAATTCACCCCTCCACTTT,TRBJ1-6,TRBV30,-,once
CAIRGTGGTEAFF,TGTGCCATCAGGGGGACAGGAGGGACTGAAGCTTTCTTT,TRBJ1-1,TRBV10-3,TRBD1,-
CASSPGDHFSTDTQYF,TGCGCCAGCAGCCCGGGGGACCATTTTAGCACAGATACGCAGTATTTT,TRBJ2-3,TRBV5-1,-,few
CASSERSSGNTIYF,TGCGCCAGCAGTGAGAGGAGCTCTGGAAACACCATATATTTT,TRBJ1-3,TRBV10-1,-,once
CASSSGGPYNSPLHF,TGTGCCAGCAGTTCCGGGGGGCCCTATAATTCACCCCTCCACTTT,TRBJ1-6,TRBV28,-,-
CASSQRGSDSYGYTF,TGTGCCAGCAGCCAACGGGGCTCGGACAGCTATGGCTACACCTTC,TRBJ1-2,TRBV4-2,-,-
CASSQDGGTGNTIYF,TGCGCCAGCAGCCAAGACGGGGGGACTGGAAACACCATATATTTT,TRBJ1-3,TRBV4-3,-,-
CASSQTGYYGYTF,TGTGCCAGCAGCCAGACAGGGTACTATGGCTACACCTTC,TRBJ1-2,TRBV7-9,TRBD1,once
CSALLAGVDEQFF,TGCAGCGCTTTACTAGCGGGGGTTGATGAGCAGTTCTTC,TRBJ2-1,TRBV29-1,TRBD2,-
CSVEGQLNTGELFF,TGCAGCGTTGAGGGACAGTTGAACACCGGGGAGCTGTTTTTT,TRBJ2-2,TRBV29-1,TRBD1,-
CATSRGVERPQHF,TGTGCCACCAGCAGAGGGGTTGAGCGGCCCCAGCATTTT,TRBJ1-5,TRBV15,-,-
CASRTGGSPLHF,TGTGCCAGCAGAACAGGCGGTTCACCCCTCCACTTT,TRBJ1-6,TRBV27,-,-
CASSLGIAGGPNEQFF,TGTGCCAGCAGCTTAGGGATTGCGGGAGGGCCGAATGAGCAGTTCTTC,TRBJ2-1,TRBV11-3,TRBD2,-
CASSSRTRSGGRGTDTQYF,TGTGCCAGCAGCTCCAGAACTAGATCAGGGGGACGGGGCACAGATACGCAGTATTTT,TRBJ2-3,TRBV7-8,TRBD1,-
CATSRGGTSVSETQYF,TGTGCCACCAGCAGAGGTGGGACTAGCGTATCAGAGACCCAGTACTTC,TRBJ2-5,TRBV15,TRBD2,-
CASSVRGLRDEAFF,TGTGCCAGCAGCGTCAGGGGGCTAAGGGATGAAGCTTTCTTT,TRBJ1-1,TRBV9,TRBD1,-
CASSDNYQTGELFF,TGTGCCAGCAGCGACAACTACCAAACCGGGGAGCTGTTTTTT,TRBJ2-2,TRBV9,-,-
CASSSKPSEAPGEKLFF,TGCGCCAGCAGCAGCAAGCCTTCGGAGGCCCCGGGGGAAAAACTGTTTTTT,TRBJ1-4,TRBV4-3,-,-
CASSFSREKLFF,TGTGCCAGCAGCTTTAGTCGGGAAAAACTGTTTTTT,TRBJ1-4,TRBV7-8,-,-
CASSSGTGEYEQYF,TGTGCCAGCAGCTCCGGGACAGGAGAGTACGAGCAGTACTTC,TRBJ2-7,TRBV6-6,TRBD1,-
CASRRYPSDRGNYNEQFF,TGTGCCAGCAGGCGCTACCCCTCGGACAGGGGGAACTACAATGAGCAGTTCTTC,TRBJ2-1,TRBV7-2,TRBD1,-
CASSQELGTQNTEAFF,TGCGCCAGCAGCCAAGAACTCGGGACACAGAACACTGAAGCTTTCTTT,TRBJ1-1,TRBV4-1,-,few
CASSYPTGWGGYTF,TGTGCCAGCAGCTACCCCACAGGCTGGGGCGGCTACACCTTC,TRBJ1-2,TRBV7-2,-,-
CASSSDSHEAFF,TGTGCCAGCAGCTCTGACAGCCATGAAGCTTTCTTT,TRBJ1-1,TRBV7-9,-,once
CASSQDFRSYEQYF,TGCGCCAGCAGCCAAGATTTCAGGTCCTACGAGCAGTACTTC,TRBJ2-7,TRBV4-1,-,once
CASSGEGTGPNEKLFF,TGTGCCAGCAGTGGGGAGGGGACAGGGCCTAATGAAAAACTGTTTTTT,TRBJ1-4,TRBV25-1,TRBD1,-
CASSLGGMGYNEQFF,TGTGCCAGCAGCCTTGGCGGGATGGGATACAATGAGCAGTTCTTC,TRBJ2-1,TRBV5-4,-,-
CASSDRLAGRHEQYF,TGTGCCAGCAGTGACCGACTAGCGGGAAGACACGAGCAGTACTTC,TRBJ2-7,TRBV27,TRBD2,-
CASSQIAGDTDTQYF,TGCGCCAGCAGCCAAATAGCGGGGGACACAGATACGCAGTATTTT,TRBJ2-3,TRBV4-1,TRBD2,-
CASSQDMRGASGNTIYF,TGCGCCAGCAGCCAAGATATGCGGGGTGCCTCTGGAAACACCATATATTTT,TRBJ1-3,TRBV4-3,-,-
CASSLAGGYNEQFF,TGTGCCAGCAGCTTGGCGGGAGGTTACAATGAGCAGTTCTTC,TRBJ2-1,TRBV7-2,TRBD2,-
CASSHPPPWTSGRRTDTQYF,TGTGCCAGCAGCCACCCGCCACCCTGGACTAGCGGGAGAAGGACAGATACGCAGTATTTT,TRBJ2-3,TRBV28,TRBD2,-
CATSRPGTSEETQYF,TGTGCCACCAGCAGACCAGGGACTAGCGAGGAGACCCAGTACTTC,TRBJ2-5,TRBV15,TRBD2,once